One sample yielded the 10 T cell receptor beta chains listed below, sequenced in a study of Ad26.COV2.S vaccination and SARS-CoV-2 variants. Sequencing used immunoSEQ multiplex PCR; TCRdb keeps in-frame clones, though not all of them. The sample includes about 480,000 clones, around 88% of them seen just once. Treatment specified: about 20 received Ad26.COV2.S at low or high dose, single or two shots; about 5 received placebo; per-sample allocation not given. Sampling took place 63 days after the first vaccine or placebo injection. The sample consisted of peripheral blood, taken in a trial of Ad26.COV2.S vaccine versus placebo. The origin of the receptors is a person aged 18-65 years who received the Ad26.COV2.S COVID-19 vaccine or a placebo.

The rearrangement links TRBV21-1 to TRBJ1-1. TRBV21-1 is deemed a pseudogene. The CDR3 runs 14 residues. CDR3 loop: CANPRPRGNTEAFF. Written as DNA, the CDR3 is TGTGCCAACCCCCGCCCCCGGGGGAACACTGAAGCTTTCTTT.

The V call is TRBV27, the J call TRBJ2-1; the D gene could be TRBD1 or TRBD2 (6 bases each). Germline V gene data show CDR1 as MNHEY and CDR2 as SMNVEV (reference sequence). The CDR3 sequence is 12 residues long. V was shortened by 2 bases and J by 14 bases, with 13 bases between the two germline ends. Here the CDR3 DNA reads TGTGCCAGCAGTTTACGGGGGCGCAAGGAGTTCTTC. Encoded protein: CASSLRGRKEFF.

The chain couples TRBV28 to TRBJ2-7; D call uncertain. V lost 6 bases and J lost 5, with 14 bases in between. Germline CDR1 reads MDHEN; CDR2 reads SYDVKM. The CDR3 loop spans 13 amino acids. The CDR3 here is CASSPPLLNEQYF. The CDR3 region has the DNA TGTGCCAGCAGCCCCCCCCTGCTCAACGAGCAGTACTTC.

V usage is TRBV3-1 (or the pseudogene TRBV3-2) and J usage is TRBJ2-7; TRBD2 matches 15 bases. This CDR3 has 15 residues. Germline values: CDR1 LGHDT, CDR2 YNNKEL (reference sequence). The ends lost 7 bases at V and 6 bases at J; junction bases unmatched: 7. This CDR3 reads CASTGLAGGPGEQYF. CDR3 nucleotide sequence: TGTGCCAGCACCGGACTAGCGGGAGGGCCAGGCGAGCAGTACTTC.

This clone was observed a single time. The chain joins TRBV4-2 to TRBJ1-4; TRBD1 might be the D (6 bases). Deletions cut 0 bases from V and 1 base from J, with 15 bases between. The V gene's germline CDR1 is LGHNA and CDR2 YNFKEQ. There are 18 residues in the CDR3. The DNA of the CDR3 is TGTGCCAGCAGCCAAGATCAAGGGGGTTCGGAAACTAATGAAAAACTGTTTTTT. It codes for CASSQDQGGSETNEKLFF.

The V and J genes are TRBV28 and TRBJ1-2, with TRBD1 identical over 7 bases. This CDR3 comprises 15 residues. J lost 6 bases, V lost 3 bases, and 10 bases had no gene match. CDR1 MDHEN and CDR2 SYDVKM come from the germline V gene. In nucleotides, the CDR3 is TGTGCCAGCAGTTTTCGGAGACAGGGTGCGGATGGCTACACCTTC. Its protein product is CASSFRRQGADGYTF.

The chain has TRBV9 and TRBJ2-5, with TRBD1 matching over 8 bases. The length of the CDR3 is 15 residues. Trimming at V came to 3 bases and at J to 5 bases, leaving 9 bases not matched to a gene. Germline assignment: CDR1 SGDLS and CDR2 YYNGEE. The CDR3 DNA follows: TGTGCCAGCAGCGAAACGACAGGGGTAGGGGAGACCCAGTACTTC. Its translation: CASSETTGVGETQYF.

V usage is TRBV2 and J usage is TRBJ2-1, with 8 bases identical to TRBD2. The junction had 6 bases not matched to a gene; V was cut back by 1 base and J by 7 bases. The germline CDR1 and CDR2 sequences are SNHLY and FYNNEI. This CDR3 region has 15 residues. CDR3 in DNA: TGTGCCAGCAGTGAAGGCGGGAGGCCCTGGAATGAGCAGTTCTTC. This codes for CASSEGGRPWNEQFF.

The chain carries TRBV28 and TRBJ1-5; no definite D call. V gave up 3 bases and J gave up 6 bases, with 6 bases separating them. This CDR3 comprises 12 residues. Germline assignment: CDR1 MDHEN and CDR2 SYDVKM. The CDR3, as DNA: TGTGCCAGCAGTTTTAGGGTTCAGCCCCAGCATTTT. Amino acids: CASSFRVQPQHF.

V usage is TRBV2 and J usage is TRBJ2-3; TRBD2 matches 8 bases. Germline values: CDR1 SNHLY, CDR2 FYNNEI. V shed 4 bases and J 1 base; nucleotides not matched to a gene: 7. The CDR3 is made up of 16 amino acids. The CDR3 sequence: CASSVIGLAGTDTQYF. CDR3 sequence (DNA): TGTGCCAGCAGTGTCATCGGACTAGCCGGCACAGATACGCAGTATTTT. The full variable domain, in which reference TRBV2 and TRBJ2-3 provide the parts outside the CDR3, is EPEVTQTPSHQVTQMGQEVILRCVPISNHLYFYWYRQILGQKVEFLVSFYNNEISEKSEIFDDQFSVERPDGSNFTLKIRSTKLEDSAMYFCASSVIGLAGTDTQYFGPGTRLTVL.